The rows below give T cell receptor beta chains drawn from one sample of a study of blood T cell repertoires in COVID-19. Measured with immunoSEQ multiplex PCR; TCRdb has only the in-frame clones, and not every one. This table holds hundreds of thousands of clones, more than 70% found once. Sequences were obtained from peripheral blood. The source of these receptors is a woman aged 35 to 49 who had recovered from COVID-19. Each CDR3 is given with its conserved first and last residue. The order of the fields is V gene, J gene, clone size, D gene, CDR3 protein, CDR3 DNA. D genes are given only for firm matches. Size is omitted from some rows. Given values are once, few, many or a class for expanded clones.

TRBV6-2/TRBV6-3	TRBJ2-1	NA	NA	CASSYSYRPSYNEQFF	TGTGCCAGCAGTTACTCTTACAGGCCCTCCTACAATGAGCAGTTCTTC
TRBV14	TRBJ2-7	NA	TRBD2	CASSQDAASGRPRSREQYF	TGTGCCAGCAGCCAAGATGCAGCTAGCGGGAGGCCCCGGTCACGAGAGCAGTACTTC
TRBV6-5	TRBJ2-2	NA	NA	CASRRGRGGELFF	TGTGCCAGCAGGCGGGGACGCGGGGGGGAGCTGTTTTTT
TRBV30	TRBJ1-1	NA	TRBD1	CAWRGDRNTEAFF	TGTGCCTGGAGGGGGGACAGGAACACTGAAGCTTTCTTT
TRBV12-3/TRBV12-4	TRBJ1-1	once	TRBD1	CASSWTGNTEAFF	TGTGCCAGCAGCTGGACAGGGAACACTGAAGCTTTCTTT
TRBV11-3	TRBJ1-1	NA	NA	CASSPRIHLGGTEAFF	TGTGCCAGCAGCCCGCGGATCCACCTGGGGGGCACTGAAGCTTTCTTT
TRBV10-3	TRBJ1-2	NA	NA	CAISPPGEFGYGYTF	TGTGCCATCAGCCCCCCGGGGGAATTCGGCTATGGCTACACCTTC
TRBV7-3	TRBJ2-1	NA	TRBD2	CASSLGLAGYNEQFF	TGTGCCAGCAGCCTGGGACTAGCGGGATACAATGAGCAGTTCTTC
TRBV27	TRBJ2-1	NA	TRBD1	CASSFRTGSYNEQFF	TGTGCCAGCAGTTTCAGGACAGGGTCCTACAATGAGCAGTTCTTC
TRBV7-9	TRBJ1-1	NA	NA	CASSPVPFTEAFF	TGTGCCAGCAGCCCCGTTCCGTTTACTGAAGCTTTCTTT
TRBV5-6	TRBJ2-3	NA	NA	CASSPGGVGTDTQYF	TGTGCCAGCAGCCCTGGCGGAGTGGGCACAGATACGCAGTATTTT
TRBV7-2	TRBJ1-2	NA	NA	CASLGGTSNYGYTF	TGTGCCAGCCTGGGGGGGACCTCGAACTATGGCTACACCTTC
TRBV18	TRBJ2-3	NA	NA	CASSPRDGRASDTQYF	TGTGCCAGCTCACCCAGGGACGGGAGAGCATCGGATACGCAGTATTTT
TRBV30	TRBJ1-5	NA	NA	CAWSVWGGVQPQHF	TGTGCCTGGAGTGTATGGGGGGGCGTCCAGCCCCAGCATTTT
TRBV19	TRBJ1-1	NA	TRBD1	CATGGRLNTEAFF	TGTGCCACAGGGGGACGCCTGAACACTGAAGCTTTCTTT
TRBV7-2	TRBJ1-6	NA	NA	CASSLLGRGNSPLHF	TGTGCCAGCAGCTTATTGGGCAGGGGCAATTCACCCCTCCACTTT
TRBV4-1	TRBJ2-2	once	TRBD2	CASSPGTTKGNTGELFF	TGCGCCAGCAGCCCTGGGACTACTAAGGGGAACACCGGGGAGCTGTTTTTT
TRBV4-3	TRBJ1-1	NA	NA	CASSQAGMNTEAFF	TGCGCCAGCAGCCAAGCAGGGATGAACACTGAAGCTTTCTTT
TRBV14	TRBJ2-1	NA	TRBD2	CASSQVRGLAGGPGYNEQFF	TGTGCCAGCAGCCAAGTGCGGGGACTAGCGGGAGGGCCGGGGTACAATGAGCAGTTCTTC
TRBV19	TRBJ2-3	NA	NA	CASREFGGASTDTQYF	TGTGCCAGTAGGGAGTTTGGCGGAGCCTCCACAGATACGCAGTATTTT
TRBV19	TRBJ2-7	NA	NA	CASSIAPVGRRNYEQYF	TGTGCCAGTAGTATAGCCCCCGTGGGGCGCCGGAACTACGAGCAGTACTTC
TRBV29-1	TRBJ1-1	NA	TRBD1	CSDQGTGAFF	TGCAGCGACCAGGGGACAGGGGCTTTCTTT
TRBV20-1	TRBJ2-1	NA	TRBD2	CSASWGGYDEQFF	TGCAGTGCTAGTTGGGGGGGGTACGATGAGCAGTTCTTC
TRBV7-8	TRBJ2-1	NA	TRBD2	CASSLNIGTSRVNEQFF	TGTGCCAGCAGCTTAAATATCGGGACTAGTCGGGTCAATGAGCAGTTCTTC
TRBV7-2	TRBJ2-1	NA	TRBD2	CASSLAQTSAGEQFF	TGTGCCAGCAGCTTAGCCCAGACTAGCGCGGGTGAGCAGTTCTTC
TRBV30	TRBJ1-4	once	TRBD1	CAWSTGEKLFF	TGTGCCTGGTCGACAGGGGAAAAACTGTTTTTT
TRBV3-1/TRBV3-2	TRBJ2-1	NA	NA	CASSQRWRSSSYNEQFF	TGTGCCAGCAGCCAACGCTGGCGGTCGAGCTCCTACAATGAGCAGTTCTTC
TRBV9	TRBJ1-2	NA	TRBD1	CASSTGGGDGYTF	TGTGCCAGCAGCACAGGGGGCGGCGATGGCTACACCTTC